This TCR beta chain was sequenced in a study of vaccination effects on CD4 cells after COVID-19. In regard to this clone: The antigen is unknown.

Upon completion of 10 days in culture, CD4+ T cells were isolated. TCRdb's table, derived via immunoSEQ multiplex PCR, lists solely in-frame clones and lacks some. This table has under 50,000 clones, around 70% appearing once. The germline V gene encodes CDR1 SGHRS and CDR2 YFSETQ. This CDR3 comprises 15 residues. V gave up 4 bases and J gave up 8 bases; unmatched junction bases: 7. The TCR comes from a human donor who had a prior SARS-CoV-2 infection. The chain carries TRBV5-1 and TRBJ1-4; 11 nucleotides line up with TRBD1. The sequences come from CD4+ T cells from PBMCs cultured without peptide, collected before COVID-19 vaccination. CDR3 region: CASSASGTGGEKLFF. DNA of the CDR3: TGCGCCAGCAGCGCCTCCGGGACAGGGGGAGAAAAACTGTTTTTT.